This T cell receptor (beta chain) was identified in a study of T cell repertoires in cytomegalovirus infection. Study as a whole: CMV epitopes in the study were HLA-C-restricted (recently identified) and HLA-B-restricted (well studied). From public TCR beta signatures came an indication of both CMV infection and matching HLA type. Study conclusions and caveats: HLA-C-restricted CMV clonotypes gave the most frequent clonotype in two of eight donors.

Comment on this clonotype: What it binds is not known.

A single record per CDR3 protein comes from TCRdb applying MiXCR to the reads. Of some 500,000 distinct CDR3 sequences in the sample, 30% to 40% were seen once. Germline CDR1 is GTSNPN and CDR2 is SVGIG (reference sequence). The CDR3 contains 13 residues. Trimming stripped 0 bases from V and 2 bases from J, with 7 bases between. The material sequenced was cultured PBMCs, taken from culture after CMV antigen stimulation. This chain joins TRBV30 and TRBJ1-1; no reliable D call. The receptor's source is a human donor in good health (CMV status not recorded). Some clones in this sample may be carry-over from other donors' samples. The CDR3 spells CAWSVLQNTEAFF. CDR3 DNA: TGTGCCTGGAGTGTGCTACAAAACACTGAAGCTTTCTTT. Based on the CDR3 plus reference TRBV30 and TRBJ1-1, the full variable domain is SQTIHQWPATLVQPVGSPLSLECTVEGTSNPNLYWYRQAAGRGLQLLFYSVGIGQISSEVPQNLSASRPQDRQFILSSKKLLLSDSGFYLCAWSVLQNTEAFFGQGTRLTVV.